These 18 T cell receptor beta chains originate from one sample sequenced in a study of blood T cells in healthy people across ages. Together with a sample-barcoded 5' primer, a J-beta primer mix was included in a second PCR lasting about 7 to 12 cycles. TCRdb processed the 5' RACE reads anew with MiXCR; each CDR3 protein has one entry. The table includes fewer than 800,000 distinct CDR3 sequences, around 45% detected once. The sequencing input was blood. These receptor sequences come from a woman in her sixties or seventies in good health.

The V call is TRBV5-1, the J call TRBJ2-4; 13 bases are a match to TRBD2. The closer fit of TRBJ2-7 to the DNA end suggests the J call may be wrong. The germline V gene encodes CDR1 SGHRS and CDR2 YFSETQ. The CDR3 is made up of 17 amino acids. The CDR3: CASSLGDGLAGVHEQYF. DNA for the CDR3: TGCGCCAGCAGCTTGGGGGACGGACTAGCGGGAGTTCACGAGCAGTACTTC.

The V call is TRBV6-2 or TRBV6-3, the J call TRBJ2-4; D is unresolved. Trimming left V 5 bases short and J 7 bases short, with 12 bases between. This CDR3 spans 13 amino acids. CDR1 is MNHEY, CDR2 SVGEGT, per germline. CDR3 coding DNA: TGTGCCAGCAGTGTAGCCGAAAGGAACATTCAGTACTTC. Its protein product is CASSVAERNIQYF.

This clonotype was counted a few times. This chain links TRBV10-3 with TRBJ2-1, with D maybe TRBD2 (5 bases). Looked up from germline, CDR1 is ENHRY and CDR2 is SYGVKD. Trimming took off 2 bases at V and 0 bases at J, with 11 bases between the two ends. The CDR3 has 16 amino acids. The CDR3 DNA sequence: TGTGCCATCAGTGAGCTTAGCGACTACTCCTACAATGAGCAGTTCTTC. Translated, it gives CAISELSDYSYNEQFF.

This chain connects TRBV12-3 or TRBV12-4 to TRBJ1-1; 7 positions match TRBD1. CDR3 length: 13 amino acids. After removal of 7 bases from V and 6 bases from J, the junction contained 8 bases not matched to a gene. The CDR3 DNA follows: TGTGCCAGCACACGACAGGGAAAGTCTGAAGCTTTCTTT. Protein product: CASTRQGKSEAFF.

The sample holds a few counts of this clonotype. The chain carries TRBV6-6 and TRBJ1-2; D is ambiguous. The CDR3 spans 13 residues. CDR1 is MNHNY and CDR2 is SVGAGI in the germline V gene (reference sequence). V was cut by 8 bases and J by 3 bases, with 13 bases left in between. The CDR3: CASSPGLYYGYTF. The CDR3 DNA reads TGTGCCAGCTCACCCGGATTGTACTATGGCTACACCTTC.

J is TRBJ2-7 and V is TRBV20-1, with D hard to call. CDR1 DFQATT and CDR2 SNEGSKA come from the germline V gene (reference sequence). The CDR3 is made up of 12 amino acids. The V and J ends lost 3 bases and 3 bases respectively, with 9 bases between them. The CDR3 region is CSASGRIYEQYF. The CDR3 region has the DNA TGCAGTGCTAGTGGCAGAATCTACGAGCAGTACTTC.

Concerning this clonotype: Mismatch with germline at one junction end may stem from a read error. The chain has TRBV4-2 and TRBJ2-3; possibly TRBD1 or TRBD2 for D (6 bases each). Per germline, CDR1 LGHNA and CDR2 YNFKEQ. The CDR3 spans 14 residues. CDR3 protein: CASRQGGITDTQYF. CDR3 sequence (DNA): TGTGCCAGCAGGCAAGGGGGGATCACAGATACGCAGTATTTT.

This chain uses TRBV28 with TRBJ1-4; perhaps TRBD1 as D (5 bases). The CDR3 sequence is 15 residues long. Trimming took 5 bases from V and 7 from J, leaving 17 bases between them. Germline CDR1 is MDHEN and CDR2 is SYDVKM. CDR3 sequence: CASSPWAGLGEKLFF. In DNA form, the CDR3 reads TGTGCCAGCAGTCCATGGGCAGGGTTGGGTGAAAAACTGTTTTTT.

This clonotype was counted once. The V and J genes are TRBV4-2 and TRBJ1-3, with TRBD1 as a possible D gene (5 bases). V shed 1 base and J shed 0 bases, with 16 bases lying between them. The CDR3 extends over 18 amino acids. Germline V gene sequence: CDR1 LGHNA, CDR2 YNFKEQ. The chain's CDR3 is CASSQGRPGRNSGNTIYF. CDR3 DNA: TGTGCCAGCAGCCAAGGACGCCCGGGACGGAACTCTGGAAACACCATATATTTT.

A few counts support this clonotype. The CDR3 DNA sequence: TGCGCCAGCAGCCACAGGACCGTAAGCTCCTACAATGAGCAGTTCTTC. It specifies CASSHRTVSSYNEQFF. The chain uses TRBV4-3 and TRBJ2-1; D not certain. CDR1 is LGHNA, CDR2 YSLEER, per germline. Trimming removed 3 bases from V and 0 bases from J, with 12 bases in between. CDR3 length equals 16 residues.

The table lists this clonotype with a few counts. The genes are TRBV5-1 and TRBJ2-1, with 13 bases that match TRBD2. Germline trimming cut 3 bases from V and 4 bases from J; bases unmatched to any gene: 4. This CDR3 comprises 16 residues. The germline V gene encodes CDR1 SGHRS and CDR2 YFSETQ. The CDR3 is CASSSGTSGMYNEQFF. CDR3 in DNA: TGCGCCAGCAGCTCTGGGACTAGCGGGATGTACAATGAGCAGTTCTTC.

In this sample, this clonotype turned up a few times. The rearrangement uses TRBV5-1 and TRBJ2-3; D not resolved. CDR3 length: 15 amino acids. Germline values: CDR1 SGHRS, CDR2 YFSETQ. V was clipped by 0 bases and J by 0 bases, with 8 bases between them. CDR3 nucleotides: TGCGCCAGCAGCTTGGACACCTCTAGCACAGATACGCAGTATTTT. Protein: CASSLDTSSTDTQYF.

This clonotype was recorded a few times. V is TRBV29-1 and J is TRBJ2-3; TRBD1 matches at 9 bases. This CDR3 has 14 residues. V dropped 3 bases and J dropped 6; count of bases not matched to a gene: 7. CDR1 is SQVTM and CDR2 is ANQGSEA in the germline V gene. The CDR3 region has the DNA TGCAGCGTTGACGGGGACAGGGACCTTGATACGCAGTATTTT. Translation gives CSVDGDRDLDTQYF.

The rearrangement uses TRBV3-1 and TRBJ2-3, with TRBD1 identical over 10 bases. CDR1 LGHDT and CDR2 YNNKEL come from the germline V gene (reference sequence). Germline trimming cut 4 bases from V and 4 bases from J; bases unmatched to any gene: 8. The CDR3 has 16 amino acids. The chain's CDR3 is CASSRGGTGVSDTQYF. CDR3 DNA: TGTGCCAGCAGCCGAGGCGGGACAGGGGTGTCAGATACGCAGTATTTT.

The V and J genes are TRBV29-1 and TRBJ1-2; a possible D gene is TRBD1 (6 bases). Trimming shortened V by 6 bases and J by 6 bases, and 20 bases separated the two germline ends. The germline CDR1 and CDR2 sequences are SQVTM and ANQGSEA. The CDR3 has 14 residues. Here the CDR3 reads CSVGATQGLDGYTF. CDR3 bases: TGCAGCGTGGGGGCTACGCAGGGACTCGATGGCTACACCTTC.

This clonotype was seen a handful of times. The chain joins TRBV5-6 to TRBJ2-7; 8 positions match TRBD1. The CDR3 loop spans 16 amino acids. V was clipped by 2 bases and J by 5 bases; unmatched bases: 12. From germline, CDR1 is SGHDT and CDR2 YYEEEE. The CDR3 nucleotides are TGTGCCAGCAGCTTTTCTTTGAGACAGGGGTTCCACGAGCAGTACTTC. Translating it yields CASSFSLRQGFHEQYF.

CDR3 protein: CASSPDRVDWTQYF. DNA of the CDR3: TGTGCCAGCAGTCCTGACAGGGTCGATTGGACCCAGTACTTC. The chain uses TRBV6-5 and TRBJ2-5; 7 nucleotides agree with TRBD1. This CDR3 contains 14 residues. The J segment lost 7 bases and the V segment lost 5 bases, leaving 10 bases of the junction unmatched. The germline V gene encodes CDR1 MNHEY and CDR2 SVGAGI.

This chain connects TRBV30 to TRBJ1-6; TRBD1 agrees at 8 bases. The CDR3 loop spans 15 amino acids. The V and J ends lost 5 bases and 6 bases, in that order; junction bases with no gene match: 9. CDR1 is GTSNPN and CDR2 is SVGIG in the germline V gene (reference sequence). CDR3 DNA sequence: TGTGCCTGGCAACCGGGACAGGTGCTTAATTCACCCCTCCACTTT. Translated, it gives CAWQPGQVLNSPLHF. The full variable domain, with the rest looked up from reference TRBV30 and TRBJ1-6, is SQTIHQWPATLVQPVGSPLSLECTVEGTSNPNLYWYRQAAGRGLQLLFYSVGIGQISSEVPQNLSASRPQDRQFILSSKKLLLSDSGFYLCAWQPGQVLNSPLHFGNGTRLTVT.